The rows below give T cell receptor beta chains drawn from one sample of a study of blood T cell repertoires in COVID-19. Sequencing used immunoSEQ multiplex PCR; TCRdb keeps in-frame clones, though not all of them. The table has 400,000 or so clones, more than 70% seen once. Sample: PBMCs or T cells enriched from blood (not recorded which). Receptor source: a man between 40 and 49 years old in a cohort exposed to, infected with or recovered from COVID-19 (not recorded which). CDR3s include the opening cysteine and the closing phenylalanine or tryptophan. A D gene is named only where the DNA matches it firmly. Size tells how often a clone was seen (once, few, many) or the class of an expanded clone, and some rows leave it out.

V gene	CDR3 length	J gene	D gene	clone size	CDR3 protein	CDR3 DNA
TRBV10-3	15	TRBJ2-2	TRBD2	-	CAISLAGAPTGELFF	TGTGCCATCAGTTTAGCGGGAGCCCCCACCGGGGAGCTGTTTTTT
TRBV7-3	16	TRBJ2-1	-	-	CASSLNPGVEGDEQFF	TGTGCCAGCAGCTTAAACCCGGGAGTCGAAGGGGATGAGCAGTTCTTC
TRBV29-1	11	TRBJ2-1	-	-	CSVARYNEQFF	TGCAGCGTTGCCAGGTACAATGAGCAGTTCTTC
TRBV5-1	16	TRBJ2-1	TRBD1	-	CASSSPPTGVYNEQFF	TGCGCCAGCAGCTCCCCCCCGACAGGGGTCTACAATGAGCAGTTCTTC
TRBV6-2/TRBV6-3	14	TRBJ2-7	TRBD1	once	CASSSRTGVYEQYF	TGTGCCAGCAGTTCTCGGACAGGGGTATACGAGCAGTACTTC
TRBV7-3	14	TRBJ2-1	TRBD1	-	CASSQQGAYNEQFF	TGTGCCAGCAGCCAGCAGGGGGCCTACAATGAGCAGTTCTTC
TRBV18	14	TRBJ2-5	-	-	CASSPPGQQETQYF	TGTGCCAGCTCGCCACCGGGACAACAAGAGACCCAGTACTTC
TRBV9	15	TRBJ2-3	TRBD2	-	CASSGSSGRKDTQYF	TGTGCCAGCAGCGGATCTAGCGGGAGAAAAGATACGCAGTATTTT
TRBV30	13	TRBJ1-3	TRBD1	-	CAWSVDRGNTIYF	TGTGCCTGGAGTGTGGACAGGGGAAACACCATATATTTT
TRBV27	16	TRBJ2-7	TRBD2	-	CASSPWGSGSTYEQYF	TGTGCCAGCAGCCCCTGGGGTAGCGGGTCCACCTACGAGCAGTACTTC
TRBV7-9	14	TRBJ2-7	TRBD2	-	CASSLPAGVEEQYF	TGTGCCAGCAGCTTACCAGCGGGAGTTGAGGAGCAGTACTTC
TRBV2	12	TRBJ1-2	-	once	CASTRGNYGYTF	TGTGCCAGCACGAGGGGGAACTATGGCTACACCTTC
TRBV19	15	TRBJ1-1	TRBD1	-	CATRTGGARNTEAFF	TGTGCCACCAGGACAGGGGGCGCGAGGAACACTGAAGCTTTCTTT
TRBV28	16	TRBJ2-1	TRBD2	once	CASSLYGTSGRVEQFF	TGTGCCAGCAGTTTATACGGGACTAGCGGGAGAGTTGAGCAGTTCTTC
TRBV10-1	17	TRBJ1-2	TRBD1	once	CASSDERIQGASRGYTF	TGCGCCAGCAGTGATGAAAGGATCCAGGGGGCTTCCCGTGGCTACACCTTC
TRBV19	12	TRBJ2-2	-	-	CASSIPFGELFF	TGTGCCAGTAGTATACCCTTCGGGGAGCTGTTTTTT
TRBV6-5	16	TRBJ2-3	TRBD2	-	CASSYRASGGTDTQYF	TGTGCCAGCAGTTACCGCGCTAGCGGGGGCACAGATACGCAGTATTTT
TRBV10-3	13	TRBJ1-1	-	-	CAVSQAQGTEAFF	TGTGCCGTCAGCCAGGCGCAGGGCACTGAAGCTTTCTTT
TRBV18	16	TRBJ2-2	TRBD1	few	CASSPVTGGVTGELFF	TGTGCCAGCTCACCAGTAACAGGGGGTGTCACCGGGGAGCTGTTTTTT
TRBV5-1	17	TRBJ1-4	TRBD1	-	CASSLEGQGASGEKLFF	TGCGCCAGCAGCTTGGAGGGACAGGGGGCTTCGGGCGAAAAACTGTTTTTT
TRBV7-9	15	TRBJ1-4	TRBD1	-	CASSLAVQGNEKLFF	TGTGCCAGCAGCTTAGCAGTACAGGGGAATGAAAAACTGTTTTTT
TRBV6-2/TRBV6-3	12	TRBJ2-7	-	-	CASSYGAGEQYF	TGTGCCAGCAGTTACGGCGCGGGCGAGCAGTACTTC
TRBV2	14	TRBJ2-3	TRBD1	-	CASGQGAITDTQYF	TGTGCCAGTGGACAGGGGGCGATCACAGATACGCAGTATTTT
TRBV3-1/TRBV3-2	16	TRBJ2-5	TRBD2	-	CASSQGYTSGRKTQYF	TGTGCCAGCAGCCAAGGCTACACTAGCGGGAGAAAGACCCAGTACTTC
TRBV6-5	15	TRBJ1-4	-	-	CATLEPGLPNEKLFF	TGTGCCACTCTCGAACCAGGACTACCAAATGAAAAACTGTTTTTT
TRBV13	15	TRBJ2-1	TRBD2	-	CASSLGGTSRNEQFF	TGTGCCAGCAGCTTAGGGGGGACTAGCCGCAATGAGCAGTTCTTC
TRBV5-4	13	TRBJ2-7	TRBD1	-	CASSLTGGLEQYF	TGTGCCAGCAGCTTGACAGGGGGTCTCGAGCAGTACTTC
TRBV10-2	14	TRBJ2-3	TRBD2	-	CASWASGRTDTQYF	TGCGCCAGCTGGGCTAGCGGGAGAACAGATACGCAGTATTTT
TRBV30	15	TRBJ1-6	TRBD1	-	CAWSIRDRDNSPLHF	TGTGCCTGGAGTATCCGGGACAGAGATAATTCACCCCTCCACTTT